These 22 T cell receptor beta chains came from one sample sequenced in a study of CD8+CD57+ T cells in acquired aplastic anemia. Patients picked for sequencing had shown CD8+CD57+ cell expansion detected by flow cytometry. Profiling of TCR beta VDJ combinations and CDR3 sequences used genomic DNA as template. Each CDR3 protein gets one entry after TCRdb re-called the reads with MiXCR. The sample contains 200,000 to 250,000 distinct CDR3 sequences, about 60% of which appear only once. The specimen sequenced was sorted CD4+, CD8+, or CD8+CD57+ T cells (not recorded which) from PBMCs. All receptors derive from a human donor with aplastic anemia.

This clonotype has only a few counts. At one of its ends the junction is not consistent with the germline gene, which may arise from a read error. V gene TRBV6-6 combines with J gene TRBJ2-7; perhaps TRBD2 as D (5 bases). The CDR3 consists of 11 residues. CDR1 MNHNY and CDR2 SVGAGI come from the germline V gene (reference sequence). In DNA, the CDR3 is TGCGCCAGCTCGGGGATCTACGAGCAGTACTTC. Translating it yields CASSGIYEQYF.

This rearrangement joins TRBV9 to TRBJ2-7; D unclear. V lost 4 bases to trimming and J lost 5 bases, with 16 bases between them. This CDR3 spans 14 amino acids. The V gene's germline CDR1 is SGDLS and CDR2 YYNGEE. The CDR3, as DNA: TGTGCCAGCAGCCATCAGGCCGGTATGGACGAGCAGTACTTC. It encodes CASSHQAGMDEQYF.

A single count supports this clonotype. The rearrangement links TRBV2 to TRBJ1-1, with no clear D. CDR1 and CDR2 (germline): SNHLY, FYNNEI. The CDR3 loop spans 14 amino acids. V dropped 6 bases and J dropped 8 bases, with 19 bases sitting between them. The CDR3 bases are TGTGCCAGCAGGAGGGAGGGCGGCGGAGAAGAAGCTTTCTTT. Its translation: CASRREGGGEEAFF.

This rearrangement joins TRBV5-1 to TRBJ2-7; weak D call: TRBD1 (6 bases). V was clipped by 0 bases and J by 6 bases, with 10 bases between them. Germline-derived CDR1 and CDR2 are SGHRS and YFSETQ. The CDR3 sequence is 13 residues long. The CDR3 loop is CASSLDRAFEQYF. As DNA, the CDR3 is TGCGCCAGCAGCTTGGACAGGGCCTTCGAGCAGTACTTC.

This chain uses TRBV14 with TRBJ2-7, with 7 bases matching TRBD1. The CDR3 has 13 residues. CDR1 SGHDN and CDR2 FVKESK come from the germline V gene. J gave up 5 bases and V 4 bases, and 5 bases lay outside the gene matches. CDR3 nucleotide sequence: TGTGCCAGCAGCCCCCGACAGGGTAACGAGCAGTACTTC. This encodes CASSPRQGNEQYF.

V usage is TRBV2 and J usage is TRBJ2-7; 10 nucleotides line up with TRBD2. Unmatched junction bases numbered 8, after V lost 10 bases and J lost 5 bases. Germline lookup yields CDR1 SNHLY and CDR2 FYNNEI. The CDR3 is 13 amino acids. CDR3 amino acids: CATNLAGVNEQYF. CDR3 DNA: TGTGCCACCAACCTAGCGGGAGTGAACGAGCAGTACTTC. The whole variable domain, filled in from reference TRBV2 and TRBJ2-7, reads EPEVTQTPSHQVTQMGQEVILRCVPISNHLYFYWYRQILGQKVEFLVSFYNNEISEKSEIFDDQFSVERPDGSNFTLKIRSTKLEDSAMYFCATNLAGVNEQYFGPGTRLTVT.

This clonotype was observed once. V gene TRBV7-9 combines with J gene TRBJ1-6; possible D gene TRBD1, 5 bases. Germline CDR1 is SEHNR and CDR2 is FQNEAQ (reference sequence). This CDR3 spans 14 amino acids. V was trimmed by 7 bases and J by 9 bases, leaving 16 bases between them. Here the CDR3 reads CASNGDVASSPLHF. CDR3 in DNA: TGTGCCAGCAACGGGGACGTGGCGAGTTCACCCCTCCACTTT. Variable domain in full (rest from reference TRBV7-9 and TRBJ1-6): DTGVSQNPRHKITKRGQNVTFRCDPISEHNRLYWYRQTLGQGPEFLTYFQNEAQLEKSRLLSDRFSAERPKGSFSTLEIQRTEQGDSAMYLCASNGDVASSPLHFGNGTRLTVT.

Concerning this clonotype itself: A much larger clone lies a single base off, so this may be a read error. The chain links TRBV27 to TRBJ2-7; tentatively, D is TRBD1 or TRBD2 (5 bases each). Germline V gene sequence: CDR1 MNHEY, CDR2 SMNVEV (reference sequence). This CDR3 has 14 amino acids. This CDR3 is CASSSGGSYYEQHF. Here the CDR3 DNA reads TGTGCCAGCAGTTCTGGGGGATCATACTACGAGCAGCACTTC.

J is TRBJ1-6 and V is TRBV9; a possible D gene is TRBD1 (5 bases). Trimming shortened V by 0 bases and J by 7 bases, and 5 bases separated the two germline ends. CDR1 is SGDLS and CDR2 is YYNGEE in the germline V gene. This CDR3 has 13 residues. Here the CDR3 reads CASSVGGNSPLHF. CDR3 DNA: TGTGCCAGCAGCGTAGGGGGGAATTCACCCCTCCACTTT.

This clonotype was counted many times. The genes are TRBV6-5 and TRBJ1-5; 8 bases fit TRBD1. The CDR3 is 15 amino acids. Trimming cost V 6 bases and J 4 bases; bases outside gene matches: 8. Germline V gene sequence: CDR1 MNHEY, CDR2 SVGAGI. This chain's CDR3 is CASSLRQGTNQPQHF. In DNA, the CDR3 is TGTGCCAGCAGCCTCCGACAGGGGACAAATCAGCCCCAGCATTTT.

This clonotype was counted a single time. The chain employs TRBV7-2 and TRBJ2-3; 10 bases agree with TRBD1. The germline CDR1 and CDR2 sequences are SGHTA and FQGNSA. V lost 5 bases, J lost 1 base, and 12 bases stayed unmatched. This CDR3 is built from 18 residues. The CDR3 protein is CASSTAGTGVFGTDTQYF. Written as DNA, the CDR3 is TGTGCCAGCAGCACCGCCGGGACAGGGGTTTTTGGCACAGATACGCAGTATTTT.

The rearrangement links TRBV5-5 to TRBJ2-6; D not certain. Per the germline V gene, CDR1 is SGHKS and CDR2 is YYEKEE (reference sequence). V was trimmed by 2 bases and J by 0 bases, leaving 6 bases between them. The CDR3 covers 15 residues. The CDR3 region has the DNA TGTGCCAGCAGCTTCGGAGACTCTGGGGCCAACGTCCTGACTTTC. It encodes CASSFGDSGANVLTF.

The chain uses TRBV20-1 and TRBJ2-7; 8 bases align to TRBD2. V shed 5 bases and J 2 bases; nucleotides not matched to a gene: 5. Germline CDR1 reads DFQATT; CDR2 reads SNEGSKA (reference sequence). This CDR3 has 13 amino acids. The CDR3 region has the DNA TGCAGTGCTGGCGGGAGGCCGGCCTACGAGCAGTACTTC. Protein product: CSAGGRPAYEQYF.

As concerns this clonotype: One end of the junction is discordant with germline, which a read error may explain. The chain recombines TRBV7-8 with TRBJ2-3; perhaps D is TRBD1 or TRBD2 (6 bases each). The germline gives CDR1 SGHVS, CDR2 FQNEAQ. The CDR3 is 18 amino acids. The CDR3 DNA follows: TGCGCCAGCAGCCCCCGTAGTGGGGGGCGGGGTAAACCAGATACGCAGTATTTT. It specifies CASSPRSGGRGKPDTQYF.

The genes are TRBV19 and TRBJ1-1; D is uncertain. The CDR3 covers 14 residues. In germline, CDR1 is LNHDA, CDR2 SQIVND (reference sequence). Trimming took 2 bases from V and 1 from J, leaving 8 bases between them. This chain's CDR3 is CASSIKGRNTEAFF. In DNA, the CDR3 is TGTGCCAGTAGTATAAAGGGAAGGAACACTGAAGCTTTCTTT.

The chain couples TRBV11-2 to TRBJ2-3; 9 positions match TRBD2. Trimming took 1 base from V and 2 from J; bases not matched to a gene: 7. In germline, CDR1 is SGHAT, CDR2 FQNNGV. The CDR3 spans 17 residues. The CDR3 nucleotides read TGTGCCAGCAGCTTAGGGCGGGGGGGCCCATCCACAGATACGCAGTATTTT. It translates to CASSLGRGGPSTDTQYF.

The table lists this clonotype with a few counts. A much larger clone is a single base away; this may be a read error. V and J are TRBV5-1 and TRBJ1-2, with a possible D match to TRBD1 (5 bases). The CDR3 covers 11 residues. V was trimmed by 4 bases and J by 11 bases, leaving 12 bases between them. CDR1 is SGHRS and CDR2 is YFSETQ in the germline V gene. In DNA form, the CDR3 reads TGCGCCAGCAGCCTAGGACAAGGGTACACCTTC. This encodes CASSLGQGYTF.

The V and J genes are TRBV19 and TRBJ1-1; TRBD1 is a possible D gene (5 bases). CDR3 size: 14 residues. The V end lost 7 bases, the J end lost 1 base, and 13 bases lay between the germline ends. CDR1 is LNHDA, CDR2 SQIVND, per germline (reference sequence). CDR3 bases: TGTGCCAGTAAGACGGGACGCCGGAACACTGAAGCTTTCTTT. Translated: CASKTGRRNTEAFF. Full variable domain (remainder filled in from reference TRBV19 and TRBJ1-1): DGGITQSPKYLFRKEGQNVTLSCEQNLNHDAMYWYRQDPGQGLRLIYYSQIVNDFQKGDIAEGYSVSREKKESFPLTVTSAQKNPTAFYLCASKTGRRNTEAFFGQGTRLTVV.

The chain is built from TRBV10-3 and TRBJ2-7; a weak D match, TRBD1 (6 bases). V was trimmed by 10 bases and J by 2 bases, leaving 21 bases between them. The CDR3 loop spans 15 amino acids. Looked up from germline, CDR1 is ENHRY and CDR2 is SYGVKD. The chain's CDR3 is CATSQGPLFTYEQYF. CDR3 in DNA: TGTGCCACGTCACAGGGTCCCTTATTTACCTACGAGCAGTACTTC.

The chain links TRBV19 to TRBJ2-7; D is perhaps TRBD1 (5 bases). V dropped 9 bases and J dropped 2 bases, with 26 bases sitting between them. Germline CDR1 LNHDA, CDR2 SQIVND (reference sequence). The CDR3 loop spans 17 amino acids. The CDR3 protein is CASSRQAQAPQPYEQYF. The CDR3, as DNA: TGTGCCAGCAGCCGACAAGCACAGGCACCCCAGCCCTACGAGCAGTACTTC. The full variable domain, its missing parts supplied by reference TRBV19 and TRBJ2-7, is DGGITQSPKYLFRKEGQNVTLSCEQNLNHDAMYWYRQDPGQGLRLIYYSQIVNDFQKGDIAEGYSVSREKKESFPLTVTSAQKNPTAFYLCASSRQAQAPQPYEQYFGPGTRLTVT.

The V call is TRBV7-8, the J call TRBJ1-4; TRBD1 agrees at 7 bases. Germline-derived CDR1 and CDR2 are SGHVS and FQNEAQ. The length of the CDR3 is 15 residues. Trimming cost V 3 bases and J 7 bases; bases outside gene matches: 8. The CDR3 nucleotides are TGTGCCAGCAGCTTTGTAGGGGGCGCAGGTGAAAAACTGTTTTTT. This codes for CASSFVGGAGEKLFF.

V usage is TRBV6-1 and J usage is TRBJ2-1; 9 bases line up with TRBD1. CDR1 and CDR2 from the germline V gene are MNHNS and SASEGT. V trimming: 6 bases; J trimming: 8 bases; junction bases outside the gene matches: 11. The CDR3 has 15 residues. The CDR3 here is CASRPPLDRGYEQFF. CDR3 DNA: TGTGCCAGCAGACCACCACTAGACAGGGGGTATGAGCAGTTCTTC.